Below, 10 T cell receptor beta chains from the same sample are listed, as sequenced in a study of graft-versus-host responses after intestinal transplantation. Profiled with immunoSEQ multiplex PCR; TCRdb holds only in-frame clones, not every one. The table includes roughly 120,000 clones, 85% to 95% detected once. For these receptors, no antigen is known. The sequencing here drew on unstimulated CD4+ T cells sorted from spleen or lymph node cells, taken before transplant. Receptors were obtained from a human donor who was the organ donor for an intestinal transplant.

This rearrangement joins TRBV16 to TRBJ2-3; D not certain. V gave up 3 bases and J gave up 1 base, with 14 bases separating them. The CDR3 totals 16 residues. The V gene's germline CDR1 is KGHSY and CDR2 FQNENV. For the CDR3, the DNA is TGTGCCAGCAGCCAGACACGAACCGGAGGCACAGATACGCAGTATTTT. Residues: CASSQTRTGGTDTQYF.

This chain links TRBV23-1 with TRBJ1-5; D uncertain. TRBV23-1 is noted as an ORF with a role that remains uncertain. The CDR3 is 15 amino acids. V was cut by 0 bases and J by 3 bases, with 9 bases left in between. The CDR3 DNA reads as TGCGCCAGCAGTCAATCGCGACCCCTCAATCAGCCCCAGCATTTT. Amino acid sequence: CASSQSRPLNQPQHF.

The CDR3 is CASREQLLSYEQYF. For the CDR3, the DNA is TGTGCCAGCAGGGAACAGCTCCTCTCCTACGAGCAGTACTTC. The chain has TRBV2 and TRBJ2-7, with D uncertain. CDR3 length equals 14 residues. From germline, CDR1 is SNHLY and CDR2 FYNNEI. V lost 6 bases and J lost 0, with 12 bases in between.

The chain joins TRBV7-2 to TRBJ2-1; perhaps TRBD2 as D (6 bases). The CDR3 contains 13 residues. Trimming left V 5 bases short and J 8 bases short, with 13 bases between. Germline V gives CDR1 SGHTA, CDR2 FQGNSA. CDR3 sequence reads: CASSRDSRDEQFF. CDR3 bases: TGTGCCAGCAGCCGGGACTCCCGGGATGAGCAGTTCTTC.

In this sample, this clone turned up once. The J gene is TRBJ2-3, the V gene TRBV30; the D is unclear. V lost 2 bases, J lost 0 bases, and 12 bases lay in between. There are 15 residues in the CDR3. CDR1 and CDR2 from the germline V gene are GTSNPN and SVGIG (reference sequence). CDR3 DNA: TGTGCCTGGAGTCGAAGGTTGGAGAGCACAGATACGCAGTATTTT. Translated, it gives CAWSRRLESTDTQYF.

The rearrangement links TRBV6-1 to TRBJ2-7, with D perhaps matching TRBD2 (5 bases). The CDR3 sequence is 13 residues long. CDR1 MNHNS and CDR2 SASEGT come from the germline V gene. Trimming stripped 8 bases from V and 2 bases from J, with 13 bases between. The CDR3 spells CASHLPGAYEQYF. CDR3 sequence (DNA): TGTGCCAGCCATCTCCCCGGGGCCTACGAGCAGTACTTC.

This clone was counted a few times. This sequence joins TRBV5-4 and TRBJ1-1; D may be TRBD1 (6 bases). Germline lookup yields CDR1 SGHNT and CDR2 YYREEE (reference sequence). The CDR3 spans 13 residues. Trimming stripped 1 base from V and 3 bases from J, with 7 bases between. DNA of the CDR3: TGTGCCAGCAGCTTGTCAGGGGACACTGAAGCTTTCTTT. Translated, it gives CASSLSGDTEAFF.

The CDR3 bases are TGTGCCAGCAGCTTGGGCCTAGGGTGGGGCACAGATACGCAGTATTTT. This gives the protein CASSLGLGWGTDTQYF. The chain uses TRBV5-6 and TRBJ2-3; D call uncertain. CDR1 SGHDT and CDR2 YYEEEE come from the germline V gene. This CDR3 is 16 amino acids long. Trimming cost V 0 bases and J 1 base, with 12 bases left between them.

V gene TRBV14 combines with J gene TRBJ1-2; D call uncertain. This CDR3 contains 12 residues. The ends were cut back, 4 bases at V and 8 bases at J, with 11 bases in the middle. The germline gives CDR1 SGHDN, CDR2 FVKESK. The CDR3 reads CASSRAGGGYTF. For the CDR3, the DNA is TGTGCCAGCAGCCGAGCGGGAGGGGGCTACACCTTC.

This sequence joins TRBV9 and TRBJ1-3; possibly TRBD1 for D (5 bases). The CDR3 consists of 14 residues. Looked up from germline, CDR1 is SGDLS and CDR2 is YYNGEE. The V end lost 1 base, the J end lost 4 bases, and 9 bases lay between the germline ends. The CDR3 region has the DNA TGTGCCAGCAGCGTACAGGGATCCGGAAACACCATATATTTT. This encodes CASSVQGSGNTIYF.